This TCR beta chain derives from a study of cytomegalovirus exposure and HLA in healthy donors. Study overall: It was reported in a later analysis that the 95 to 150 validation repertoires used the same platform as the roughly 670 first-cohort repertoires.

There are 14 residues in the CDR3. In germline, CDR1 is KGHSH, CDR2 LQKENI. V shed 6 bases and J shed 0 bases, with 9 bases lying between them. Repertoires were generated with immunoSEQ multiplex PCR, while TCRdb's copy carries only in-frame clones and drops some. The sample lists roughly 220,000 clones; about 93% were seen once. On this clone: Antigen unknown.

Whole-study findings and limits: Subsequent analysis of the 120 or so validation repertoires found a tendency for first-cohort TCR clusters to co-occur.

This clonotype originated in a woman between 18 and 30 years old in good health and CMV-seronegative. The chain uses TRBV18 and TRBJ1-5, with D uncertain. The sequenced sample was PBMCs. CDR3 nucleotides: TGTGCCAGCTCTTCGGGAGATAGCAATCAGCCCCAGCATTTT. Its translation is CASSSGDSNQPQHF.